This TCR beta chain emerged from a study of blood T cell repertoires in COVID-19. Whole-study context: There were acute and convalescent COVID-19 samples, and they came from the United States, Italy and Spain. PBMCs, B-cell-depleted T cells, or T cells provided the cDNA or gDNA that made up the material.

The protocol was immunoSEQ multiplex PCR, while the TCRdb copy is restricted to in-frame clones and leaves out a portion. The table lists more than 300,000 clones, around 87% of them singletons. CDR1 and CDR2 from the germline V gene are SGHTS and YDEGEE. V dropped 5 bases and J dropped 4 bases, with 13 bases sitting between them. The CDR3 is made up of 14 amino acids. Material: peripheral blood. This clonotype originated in a woman aged 25 to 45 with COVID-19, enrolled during active disease. The chain is built from TRBV5-8 and TRBJ2-1; D is unresolved. The CDR3 spells CASSLALSYNEQFF. The DNA of the CDR3 is TGTGCCAGCAGTTTAGCCCTTTCGTACAATGAGCAGTTCTTC.